These 31 T cell receptor beta chains were sequenced from one sample in a study of identifying expanded T cells in peripheral blood. The data were produced by immunoSEQ multiplex PCR, yet TCRdb's version contains in-frame clones alone and is incomplete. This sample has approximately 100,000 clones; roughly 89% occur once, and the top ten carry roughly a sixth. Specimen: blood. Receptor source: a person aged 18 to 70 in good health.

V usage is TRBV5-5 and J usage is TRBJ1-5; TRBD1 is a possible D gene (5 bases). The CDR3 length is 15 residues. CDR1 and CDR2 (germline): SGHKS, YYEKEE (reference sequence). V lost 4 bases to trimming and J lost 5 bases, with 16 bases between them. CDR3 region: CASSLGTPRHQPQHF. For the CDR3, the DNA is TGTGCCAGCAGCCTGGGGACCCCTCGGCATCAGCCCCAGCATTTT.

CDR3 sequence reads: CASSRTDANYGYTF. CDR3 nucleotides: TGTGCCAGCAGTCGGACGGACGCTAACTATGGCTACACCTTC. This chain uses TRBV27 with TRBJ1-2, with D unclear. Germline V gives CDR1 MNHEY, CDR2 SMNVEV (reference sequence). V lost 5 bases, J lost 0 bases, and 10 bases lay in between. This CDR3 comprises 14 residues.

The rearrangement joins TRBV7-2 to TRBJ2-2, with 8 bases fitting TRBD2. Per the germline V gene, CDR1 is SGHTA and CDR2 is FQGNSA. J was trimmed by 2 bases and V by 3 bases; bases with no gene match: 8. This CDR3 region has 17 residues. CDR3: CASSLLSGGINTGELFF. The CDR3 DNA reads TGTGCCAGCAGCTTGCTAAGCGGGGGAATAAACACCGGGGAGCTGTTTTTT.

This sequence joins TRBV27 and TRBJ1-6; D gene unclear. Trimming took 1 base from V and 9 from J, leaving 13 bases between them. Per germline, CDR1 MNHEY and CDR2 SMNVEV (reference sequence). The CDR3 covers 15 residues. CDR3 sequence: CASSLYPGQLSPLHF. The CDR3 DNA reads TGTGCCAGCAGTTTATATCCGGGCCAGCTTTCACCCCTCCACTTT.

The rearrangement links TRBV19 to TRBJ2-7, with 8 positions matching TRBD1. V gave up 5 bases and J gave up 3 bases; unmatched junction bases: 6. Germline CDR1 and CDR2: LNHDA and SQIVND (reference sequence). This CDR3 has 14 amino acids. CDR3 nucleotides: TGTGCCAGTAGTGCCGGGACAGGCTACTACGAGCAGTACTTC. Protein product: CASSAGTGYYEQYF.

This chain joins TRBV4-3 and TRBJ2-2, with D hard to call. This CDR3 is 13 amino acids long. Germline V lookup: CDR1 LGHNA, CDR2 YSLEER. The V and J ends lost 3 bases and 7 bases respectively, with 9 bases between them. CDR3 region: CASSQYNYGELFF. In DNA form, the CDR3 reads TGCGCCAGCAGCCAGTACAACTACGGGGAGCTGTTTTTT.

In its sample, this clone was seen once. V and J are TRBV19 and TRBJ1-2, with TRBD1 matching over 8 bases. Germline V gene sequence: CDR1 LNHDA, CDR2 SQIVND (reference sequence). After removal of 4 bases from V and 8 bases from J, the junction contained 3 bases not matched to a gene. CDR3 length: 12 residues. The DNA of the CDR3 is TGTGCCAGTAGTAAAGGACAGGGCGGCTACACCTTC. Protein: CASSKGQGGYTF. The whole variable domain, remainder taken from reference TRBV19 and TRBJ1-2, is DGGITQSPKYLFRKEGQNVTLSCEQNLNHDAMYWYRQDPGQGLRLIYYSQIVNDFQKGDIAEGYSVSREKKESFPLTVTSAQKNPTAFYLCASSKGQGGYTFGSGTRLTVV.

The chain joins TRBV4-2 to TRBJ1-4, with D unclear. CDR3 size: 13 residues. Trimming removed 4 bases from V and 7 bases from J, with 10 bases in between. Per germline, CDR1 LGHNA and CDR2 YNFKEQ. The CDR3 region is CASSREYSEKLFF. The CDR3 nucleotides read TGTGCCAGCAGCCGCGAATACAGTGAAAAACTGTTTTTT.

This clone appeared once. The CDR3 is CASAETGTNYGYTF. CDR3 coding DNA: TGTGCCAGCGCGGAGACAGGCACTAACTATGGCTACACCTTC. The V call is TRBV6-5, the J call TRBJ1-2; possible D gene TRBD1, 6 bases. This CDR3 spans 14 amino acids. V shed 8 bases and J shed 0 bases, with 13 bases lying between them. Per germline, CDR1 MNHEY and CDR2 SVGAGI.

The rearrangement uses TRBV5-6 and TRBJ1-6, with 10 bases aligning to TRBD1. The junction had 2 bases not matched to a gene; V was cut back by 2 bases and J by 6 bases. This CDR3 is 15 amino acids long. Germline V gene lookup returns CDR1 SGHDT and CDR2 YYEEEE. The CDR3 reads CASSLGDRGNSPLHF. The CDR3 DNA follows: TGTGCCAGCAGCTTAGGGGACAGGGGTAATTCACCCCTCCACTTT.

The chain links TRBV19 to TRBJ2-1, with 7 bases that match TRBD1. Trimming removed 5 bases from V and 8 bases from J; junction bases left unmatched: 15. The CDR3 is made up of 16 amino acids. CDR1 LNHDA and CDR2 SQIVND come from the germline V gene (reference sequence). CDR3 in DNA: TGTGCCAGTAGTGGACCGGGACAGCAAGCCTTTTATGAGCAGTTCTTC. It translates to CASSGPGQQAFYEQFF.

This chain uses TRBV4-3 with TRBJ1-1; D is ambiguous. V lost 0 bases to trimming and J lost 1 base, with 9 bases between them. Per the germline V gene, CDR1 is LGHNA and CDR2 is YSLEER. This CDR3 has 15 amino acids. Written as DNA, the CDR3 is TGCGCCAGCAGCCAAGAAGGCAACAGGAACACTGAAGCTTTCTTT. Translation gives CASSQEGNRNTEAFF.

CDR3 in amino acids: CASSMLPSSGEPLRGEQFF. CDR3 sequence (DNA): TGTGCCAGTAGTATGTTACCATCCTCGGGAGAGCCTCTACGCGGTGAGCAGTTCTTC. V and J are TRBV19 and TRBJ2-1; a possible D gene is TRBD2 (6 bases). The V end lost 3 bases, the J end lost 9 bases, and 30 bases lay between the germline ends. This CDR3 spans 19 amino acids. The germline gives CDR1 LNHDA, CDR2 SQIVND (reference sequence).

The genes are TRBV19 and TRBJ1-5; no definite D call. Germline V gene lookup returns CDR1 LNHDA and CDR2 SQIVND (reference sequence). Trimming left V 4 bases short and J 6 bases short, with 13 bases between. The CDR3 is 14 amino acids. In nucleotides, the CDR3 is TGTGCCAGTAGTACGACCCGATCTATTCAGCCCCAGCATTTT. Residues: CASSTTRSIQPQHF.

This clone was recorded a few times. The chain couples TRBV2 to TRBJ1-5; D is undetermined. The CDR3 runs 12 residues. Germline-derived CDR1 and CDR2 are SNHLY and FYNNEI. Trimming shortened V by 2 bases and J by 6 bases, and 5 bases separated the two germline ends. CDR3 loop: CASSEISQPQHF. CDR3 DNA: TGTGCCAGCAGTGAAATCAGTCAGCCCCAGCATTTT.

This rearrangement joins TRBV29-1 to TRBJ2-1; TRBD1 matches at 7 bases. The germline CDR1 and CDR2 sequences are SQVTM and ANQGSEA. The V segment lost 8 bases and the J segment 3 bases; nucleotides outside the gene matches: 10. The CDR3 runs 14 residues. For the CDR3, the DNA is TGCAGCACACGCCGGGACAGCCGCTACAATGAGCAGTTCTTC. Translation gives CSTRRDSRYNEQFF.

The chain joins TRBV7-7 to TRBJ2-3, with D possibly matching TRBD2 (5 bases). CDR1 SSHAT and CDR2 FNYEAQ come from the germline V gene (reference sequence). Trimming took off 0 bases at V and 6 bases at J, with 13 bases between the two ends. The CDR3 is 15 amino acids. Here the CDR3 DNA reads TGTGCCAGCAGCTTAGCTGGCGGGCCCTACGATACGCAGTATTTT. Its protein is CASSLAGGPYDTQYF.

This clone was seen a handful of times. V is TRBV13 and J is TRBJ2-5, with 9 bases that match TRBD2. This CDR3 is 18 amino acids long. Germline CDR1 reads PRHDT; CDR2 reads FYEKMQ (reference sequence). J was trimmed by 6 bases and V by 5 bases; bases with no gene match: 19. In DNA, the CDR3 is TGTGCCAGCAGCGGGCCGACTGGAGTGGGCGGGGGGGCCCAGACCCAGTACTTC. It encodes CASSGPTGVGGGAQTQYF.

The chain uses TRBV5-5 and TRBJ1-5, with D maybe TRBD1 (5 bases). Deletions cut 4 bases from V and 7 bases from J, with 18 bases between. Germline V gene data show CDR1 as SGHKS and CDR2 as YYEKEE (reference sequence). CDR3 size: 15 residues. Here the CDR3 DNA reads TGTGCCAGCAGCCTGGAAAGGGGTCCCAGGCAGCCCCAGCATTTT. Translation: CASSLERGPRQPQHF.

This clone was recorded once. This CDR3 is CASSHRGNYGYTF. The CDR3 region has the DNA TGTGCCAGCAGCCATAGGGGTAACTATGGCTACACCTTC. The chain recombines TRBV14 with TRBJ1-2, with D perhaps TRBD1 (5 bases). The ends were cut back, 3 bases at V and 1 base at J, with 6 bases in the middle. The CDR3 extends over 13 amino acids. Germline V gene lookup returns CDR1 SGHDN and CDR2 FVKESK.

This clone was seen a single time. This chain uses TRBV2 with TRBJ1-2; D possibly corresponds to TRBD1 (6 bases). The CDR3 consists of 15 residues. Germline CDR1 is SNHLY and CDR2 is FYNNEI. The ends were cut back, 11 bases at V and 8 bases at J, with 27 bases in the middle. CDR3 DNA: TGTGCCGGGGCGAAGGAATTTGGGGGCAGGCACGGCTACACCTTC. Translated: CAGAKEFGGRHGYTF.

This clone was found a few times. CDR3 DNA: TGTGCCAGCAGCGCGATTAACACTGAAGCTTTCTTT. It is translated as CASSAINTEAFF. This chain joins TRBV9 and TRBJ1-1; D gene unclear. Trimming pared 3 bases from V and 2 bases from J, leaving 5 bases between. CDR1 is SGDLS and CDR2 is YYNGEE in the germline V gene. The CDR3 sequence is 12 residues long.

The CDR3 reads CASSEIRDRGLKQPQHF. CDR3 nucleotides: TGTGCCAGCAGTGAGATCCGGGACAGGGGGCTAAAGCAGCCCCAGCATTTT. The rearrangement links TRBV6-1 to TRBJ1-5; 12 nucleotides match TRBD1. J was trimmed by 7 bases and V by 3 bases; bases with no gene match: 10. Germline lookup yields CDR1 MNHNS and CDR2 SASEGT. This CDR3 is built from 17 residues.

The genes are TRBV7-2 and TRBJ1-1; D ambiguous. With 1 base removed from V and 1 base from J, the gap between germline ends came to 4 bases. Per germline, CDR1 SGHTA and CDR2 FQGNSA. The CDR3 is made up of 13 amino acids. CDR3 protein: CASSLDRNTEAFF. In nucleotides, the CDR3 is TGTGCCAGCAGCTTAGACAGGAACACTGAAGCTTTCTTT.

The chain links TRBV30 to TRBJ1-6; TRBD1 might be the D (5 bases). Germline V gives CDR1 GTSNPN, CDR2 SVGIG (reference sequence). The CDR3 is 11 amino acids. The V end lost 8 bases, the J end lost 7 bases, and 9 bases lay between the germline ends. CDR3 coding DNA: TGTGCCGGGGGGGACAATTCACCCCTCCACTTT. Its protein is CAGGDNSPLHF. The full variable domain, rest sourced from reference TRBV30 and TRBJ1-6, is SQTIHQWPATLVQPVGSPLSLECTVEGTSNPNLYWYRQAAGRGLQLLFYSVGIGQISSEVPQNLSASRPQDRQFILSSKKLLLSDSGFYLCAGGDNSPLHFGNGTRLTVT.

CDR3 protein: CASIQGHSRYYGYTF. In nucleotides, the CDR3 is TGTGCCAGCATACAGGGACACTCGAGATACTATGGCTACACCTTC. The chain carries TRBV6-1 and TRBJ1-2; a weak D match, TRBD1 (6 bases). CDR1 MNHNS and CDR2 SASEGT come from the germline V gene. Trimming stripped 7 bases from V and 3 bases from J, with 18 bases between. The CDR3 spans 15 residues.

The V and J genes are TRBV18 and TRBJ1-3; D not certain. V lost 4 bases and J 3 bases, leaving 10 bases between the germline ends. This CDR3 contains 14 residues. Germline CDR1 is KGHSH and CDR2 is LQKENI. The CDR3 loop reads CASSLGQDGNTIYF. In DNA form, the CDR3 reads TGTGCCAGCTCACTCGGTCAGGATGGAAACACCATATATTTT.

V usage is TRBV7-9 and J usage is TRBJ1-1, with no clear D. The CDR3 totals 14 residues. Germline V CDR1 and CDR2: SEHNR, FQNEAQ (reference sequence). V was cut by 3 bases and J by 4 bases, with 12 bases left in between. CDR3 in amino acids: CASSFLLGLTEAFF. In nucleotides, the CDR3 is TGTGCCAGCAGCTTCCTGTTGGGCCTCACTGAAGCTTTCTTT.

The chain combines TRBV6-1 with TRBJ1-5; no clear D. V was clipped by 4 bases and J by 7 bases, with 8 bases between them. CDR1 MNHNS and CDR2 SASEGT come from the germline V gene. The CDR3 runs 12 residues. The CDR3 sequence is CASSAEEQPQHF. The CDR3 DNA sequence: TGTGCCAGCAGTGCGGAGGAACAGCCCCAGCATTTT.

The V call is TRBV4-3, the J call TRBJ2-6; perhaps TRBD2 as D (5 bases). From germline, CDR1 is LGHNA and CDR2 YSLEER. V lost 0 bases, J lost 4 bases, and 19 bases lay in between. The CDR3 sequence is 19 residues long. The CDR3 spells CASSQDIWTAVGGANVLTF. CDR3 nucleotide sequence: TGCGCCAGCAGCCAAGATATTTGGACTGCCGTCGGGGGGGCCAACGTCCTGACTTTC.

This chain connects TRBV7-9 to TRBJ2-7; TRBD2 aligns across 8 bases. This CDR3 contains 15 residues. V trimming: 1 base; J trimming: 6 bases; junction bases outside the gene matches: 8. CDR1 SEHNR and CDR2 FQNEAQ come from the germline V gene (reference sequence). This CDR3 reads CASSLVGGGIREQYF. CDR3 in DNA: TGTGCCAGCAGCTTAGTTGGCGGGGGGATACGCGAGCAGTACTTC.